Shown below are 25 T cell receptor beta chains from a single sample sequenced in a study of shared clonotypes between healthy human individuals. Assay used: immunoSEQ multiplex PCR; TCRdb lists only in-frame clones, some missing. In the table there are 2 million or so clones, about 95% of which are singletons. Naive CD8 cells comprised CD45RO-negative, CCR7-positively selected cells, excluding terminally differentiated effector memory CD45RA+ cells. Sequencing was done on a sample of naive CD8+ T cells sorted from blood. The receptors were sampled from a man aged 18 to 30 in good health.

This clone was recorded only once. The rearrangement joins TRBV9 to TRBJ1-6; TRBD1 agrees at 7 bases. The germline V gene has CDR1 SGDLS and CDR2 YYNGEE. There are 16 residues in the CDR3. V dropped 3 bases and J dropped 3; count of bases not matched to a gene: 6. This CDR3 reads CASSAGQEIYNSPLHF. The CDR3 DNA reads as TGTGCCAGCAGCGCAGGACAGGAGATCTATAATTCACCCCTCCACTTT. The whole variable domain, filled in from reference TRBV9 and TRBJ1-6, reads DSGVTQTPKHLITATGQRVTLRCSPRSGDLSVYWYQQSLDQGLQFLIQYYNGEERAKGNILERFSAQQFPDLHSELNLSSLELGDSALYFCASSAGQEIYNSPLHFGNGTRLTVT.

This clone was observed a handful of times. The rearrangement links TRBV6-5 to TRBJ1-2; D possibly corresponds to TRBD1 (6 bases). Germline CDR1 and CDR2: MNHEY and SVGAGI. Between the trimmed V and J ends, which lost 2 bases and 3 bases, there was a span of 10 bases. This CDR3 has 14 residues. CDR3 DNA: TGTGCCAGCAGTTACCAGGGGTCGGACTATGGCTACACCTTC. Encoded protein: CASSYQGSDYGYTF.

In its sample, this clone was seen a few times. This sample includes further DNA sequences coding for the same CDR3. The J gene is TRBJ2-1, the V gene TRBV29-1; TRBD2 aligns across 7 bases. The CDR3 loop spans 13 amino acids. Unmatched junction bases numbered 5, after V lost 4 bases and J lost 5 bases. From germline, CDR1 is SQVTM and CDR2 ANQGSEA. CDR3 in DNA: TGCAGCGTTGGAAGCGGGGAGGACAATGAGCAGTTCTTC. Translation: CSVGSGEDNEQFF.

Regarding this clone: Other DNA variants within this sample encode the same CDR3. The chain employs TRBV4-1 and TRBJ2-7; D is perhaps TRBD1 (6 bases). Looked up from germline, CDR1 is MGHRA and CDR2 is YSYEKL. This CDR3 has 13 residues. V lost 0 bases to trimming and J lost 4 bases, with 7 bases between them. CDR3 protein: CASSQEQGYEQYF. The CDR3 coding sequence is TGCGCCAGCAGCCAAGAACAGGGATACGAGCAGTACTTC.

The V and J genes are TRBV5-8 and TRBJ2-2; TRBD1 might be the D (6 bases). The CDR3 loop spans 14 amino acids. The germline gives CDR1 SGHTS, CDR2 YDEGEE. Trimming removed 5 bases at V and 8 bases at J, with 16 bases between. CDR3 loop: CASRFYRAAGELFF. CDR3 in DNA: TGTGCCAGCAGATTTTACAGGGCGGCGGGGGAGCTGTTTTTT.

This clone was observed a single time. This chain connects TRBV9 to TRBJ1-5, with D possibly matching TRBD1 (6 bases). The CDR3 length is 14 residues. CDR1 and CDR2 (germline): SGDLS, YYNGEE. V was pared by 3 bases and J by 4 bases, with 11 bases between. In nucleotides, the CDR3 is TGTGCCAGCAGCGCACAGGGTCAGAATCAGCCCCAGCATTTT. It is translated as CASSAQGQNQPQHF. The entire variable domain, with the rest obtained from reference TRBV9 and TRBJ1-5, is as follows: DSGVTQTPKHLITATGQRVTLRCSPRSGDLSVYWYQQSLDQGLQFLIQYYNGEERAKGNILERFSAQQFPDLHSELNLSSLELGDSALYFCASSAQGQNQPQHFGDGTRLSIL.

About this clone: At one of its ends the junction is not consistent with the germline gene, which may arise from a read error. The rearrangement joins TRBV4-1 to TRBJ2-1; unclear D gene. Germline values: CDR1 MGHRA, CDR2 YSYEKL. The CDR3 has 16 amino acids. CDR3 protein: CASSQDGQNSYNEQFF. The CDR3 DNA is TGCGCCAGCAGTCAAGACGGGCAGAACTCCTACAATGAGCAGTTCTTC.

This chain links TRBV5-6 with TRBJ1-2; D uncertain. The V and J ends lost 2 bases and 8 bases respectively, with 16 bases between them. The CDR3 runs 14 residues. CDR1 is SGHDT, CDR2 YYEEEE, per germline. The CDR3 sequence is CASSLQSLVWGYTF. DNA of the CDR3: TGTGCCAGCAGCTTACAAAGTCTCGTATGGGGCTACACCTTC.

The chain employs TRBV7-9 and TRBJ2-1, with 11 nucleotides matching TRBD2. The CDR3 is made up of 15 amino acids. The V gene end was trimmed by 5 bases and the J gene end by 8 bases; junction bases not matched to a gene: 8. Germline CDR1 is SEHNR and CDR2 is FQNEAQ (reference sequence). DNA for the CDR3: TGTGCCAGCAGCCCGGGACTAGCGGAGATTGATGAGCAGTTCTTC. This codes for CASSPGLAEIDEQFF.

This sequence joins TRBV19 and TRBJ2-5; TRBD1 agrees at 9 bases. CDR1 and CDR2 from the germline V gene are LNHDA and SQIVND (reference sequence). CDR3 length equals 16 residues. V trimming: 4 bases; J trimming: 3 bases; junction bases outside the gene matches: 9. The CDR3 DNA follows: TGTGCCAGTAGTACCCTGGGACAGGGTTTTGAAGAGACCCAGTACTTC. The encoded protein is CASSTLGQGFEETQYF.

The chain has TRBV7-6 and TRBJ2-3; 8 bases line up with TRBD2. Germline V gene lookup returns CDR1 SGHVS and CDR2 FNYEAQ. Unmatched junction bases numbered 10, after V lost 5 bases and J lost 12 bases. CDR3 length: 13 amino acids. The CDR3 nucleotides read TGTGCCAGCAGCGCCCCCGGGACTAGGCCCCAGTATTTT. Encoded protein: CASSAPGTRPQYF.

The chain employs TRBV30 and TRBJ1-1; D remains unclear. The CDR3 extends over 13 amino acids. The germline V gene has CDR1 GTSNPN and CDR2 SVGIG (reference sequence). Trimming pared 2 bases from V and 2 bases from J, leaving 9 bases between. In DNA form, the CDR3 reads TGTGCCTGGAGTTTACTGGGAAACACTGAAGCTTTCTTT. As protein: CAWSLLGNTEAFF.

The chain carries TRBV5-8 and TRBJ2-7; 7 positions agree with TRBD1. The V gene's germline CDR1 is SGHTS and CDR2 YDEGEE. CDR3 size: 15 residues. Trimming removed 5 bases from V and 4 bases from J; junction bases left unmatched: 12. CDR3 coding DNA: TGTGCCAGCAGTTTTACCCCGGGACAGCGGTACGAGCAGTACTTC. It codes for CASSFTPGQRYEQYF.

This chain connects TRBV7-9 to TRBJ1-1; no clear D gene. The ends were cut back, 4 bases at V and 3 bases at J, with 15 bases in the middle. This CDR3 has 15 amino acids. In germline, CDR1 is SEHNR, CDR2 FQNEAQ (reference sequence). The CDR3 sequence is CASSSNGRDYTEAFF. The CDR3 DNA reads as TGTGCCAGCAGCTCCAACGGACGGGATTACACTGAAGCTTTCTTT.

This chain uses TRBV7-9 with TRBJ2-3; D is unclear. The ends were cut back, 1 base at V and 4 bases at J, with 12 bases in the middle. Germline lookup yields CDR1 SEHNR and CDR2 FQNEAQ (reference sequence). CDR3 length: 15 amino acids. CDR3 loop: CASSLEPQTPDTQYF. The DNA for the CDR3 is TGTGCCAGCAGCTTAGAACCCCAGACACCAGATACGCAGTATTTT.

This chain uses TRBV4-1 with TRBJ2-3; D is ambiguous. Germline V lookup: CDR1 MGHRA, CDR2 YSYEKL. The ends were cut back, 0 bases at V and 2 bases at J, with 9 bases in the middle. This CDR3 has 15 amino acids. The CDR3 region has the DNA TGCGCCAGCAGCCAAGAAACAGCTCACACAGATACGCAGTATTTT. As protein: CASSQETAHTDTQYF.

The chain uses TRBV25-1 and TRBJ2-5, with 7 nucleotides matching TRBD1. V lost 0 bases to trimming and J lost 3 bases; unmatched junction nucleotides: 1. This CDR3 spans 14 amino acids. Germline CDR1 reads MGHDK; CDR2 reads SYGVNS. Here the CDR3 DNA reads TGTGCCAGCAGTGAATACACAGGGGAAGAGACCCAGTACTTC. Its translation is CASSEYTGEETQYF.

This sequence joins TRBV6-1 and TRBJ2-1; 8 positions agree with TRBD2. The CDR3 has 13 residues. The J segment lost 8 bases and the V segment lost 7 bases, leaving 7 bases of the junction unmatched. The germline CDR1 and CDR2 sequences are MNHNS and SASEGT. CDR3 region: CASTRGTRYEQFF. CDR3 in DNA: TGTGCCAGCACTAGAGGGACTAGATATGAGCAGTTCTTC.

This sequence joins TRBV2 and TRBJ2-4; D perhaps matches TRBD2 (6 bases). The CDR3 extends over 18 amino acids. Trimming took off 2 bases at V and 1 base at J, with 18 bases between the two ends. Germline V lookup: CDR1 SNHLY, CDR2 FYNNEI. CDR3 DNA: TGTGCCAGCAGTGAAACACTTCGCGGGGTCGGGGCCAAAAACATTCAGTACTTC. Translating it yields CASSETLRGVGAKNIQYF.

This clone was observed a few times. This sample also contains other DNA sequences that code for the same CDR3. This chain connects TRBV19 to TRBJ2-7; D not resolved. From germline, CDR1 is LNHDA and CDR2 SQIVND (reference sequence). V was trimmed by 0 bases and J by 1 base, leaving 7 bases between them. This CDR3 comprises 14 residues. The CDR3 spells CASSIDLESYEQYF. As DNA, the CDR3 is TGTGCCAGTAGTATAGATTTAGAATCCTACGAGCAGTACTTC.

Points on this clone: Other nucleotide sequences from this sample produce the same CDR3. This chain joins TRBV6-6 and TRBJ2-7; D remains unclear. The CDR3 extends over 13 amino acids. V gave up 2 bases and J gave up 4 bases, with 9 bases separating them. The germline CDR1 and CDR2 sequences are MNHNY and SVGAGI (reference sequence). The CDR3 loop is CASSYVGAYEQYF. The CDR3 DNA sequence: TGTGCCAGCAGTTACGTGGGCGCTTACGAGCAGTACTTC.

J is TRBJ1-6 and V is TRBV30; 9 bases match TRBD1. This CDR3 contains 16 residues. V was clipped by 2 bases and J by 4 bases; unmatched bases: 6. The germline V gene encodes CDR1 GTSNPN and CDR2 SVGIG (reference sequence). The CDR3 DNA follows: TGTGCCTGGAGTTCCTCGACAGGGGGGTATAATTCACCCCTCCACTTT. Translation gives CAWSSSTGGYNSPLHF. The variable domain in full, with the rest retrieved from reference TRBV30 and TRBJ1-6, is SQTIHQWPATLVQPVGSPLSLECTVEGTSNPNLYWYRQAAGRGLQLLFYSVGIGQISSEVPQNLSASRPQDRQFILSSKKLLLSDSGFYLCAWSSSTGGYNSPLHFGNGTRLTVT.

The V and J genes are TRBV6-1 and TRBJ2-5; perhaps TRBD1 as D (5 bases). The V gene lost 4 bases and the J gene lost 0 bases, with 12 bases spanning the gap. CDR3 length: 15 residues. CDR1 and CDR2 from the germline V gene are MNHNS and SASEGT. CDR3 coding DNA: TGTGCCAGCAGTGTAACAGGATTGTACCAAGAGACCCAGTACTTC. Amino acid sequence: CASSVTGLYQETQYF.

This clone was picked up one time. The V gene is TRBV2, the J gene TRBJ1-2; the D is unclear. CDR3 length: 10 amino acids. Germline CDR1 reads SNHLY; CDR2 reads FYNNEI. V lost 7 bases and J 5 bases, leaving 5 bases between the germline ends. The CDR3 nucleotides read TGTGCCAGCAATACATATGGCTACACCTTC. This gives the protein CASNTYGYTF.

Regarding this clone: Possible read error: a much larger clone is one base away. The sample holds other DNA sequences that translate to the same CDR3. The chain couples TRBV28 to TRBJ2-7; 8 bases match TRBD1. Unmatched junction bases numbered 0, after V lost 4 bases and J lost 1 base. Germline V gene data show CDR1 as MDHEN and CDR2 as SYDVKM. The CDR3 runs to 13 residues. As DNA, the CDR3 is TGTGCCAGCAGTTGGACAGGGTCCTACGAGCAGTACTTC. Translation gives CASSWTGSYEQYF.